The clone carrying this TCR beta chain was recorded only once. Antigen unknown. This sample was included in a study of OX40 agonist ivuxolimab in advanced cancers. For the study at large: Partial response was recorded in three patients: one hepatocellular carcinoma and two cutaneous melanoma cases.

Sequenced by immunoSEQ multiplex PCR; TCRdb stores in-frame clones only, minus some. The sample has more than 70,000 clones; 80% to 90% are singletons. Broader study findings: In the 0.1 to 3.0 mg/kg range, CD4+ and CD8+ blood T cells had expanded clonally by week 6.

Trimming left V 6 bases short and J 7 bases short, with 13 bases between. The length of the CDR3 is 12 residues. Germline CDR1 SNHLY, CDR2 FYNNEI. Material: CD4+ or CD8+ T cells sorted from blood, obtained in a trial of the OX40 agonist ivuxolimab. The chain recombines TRBV2 with TRBJ2-7; D perhaps matches TRBD1 (6 bases). The clonotype was recovered from an adult with an advanced solid tumor such as melanoma, head and neck, liver or kidney cancer. CDR3 loop: CASRGDRREQYF. Written as DNA, the CDR3 is TGTGCCAGCAGGGGTGACAGGCGAGAGCAGTACTTC.